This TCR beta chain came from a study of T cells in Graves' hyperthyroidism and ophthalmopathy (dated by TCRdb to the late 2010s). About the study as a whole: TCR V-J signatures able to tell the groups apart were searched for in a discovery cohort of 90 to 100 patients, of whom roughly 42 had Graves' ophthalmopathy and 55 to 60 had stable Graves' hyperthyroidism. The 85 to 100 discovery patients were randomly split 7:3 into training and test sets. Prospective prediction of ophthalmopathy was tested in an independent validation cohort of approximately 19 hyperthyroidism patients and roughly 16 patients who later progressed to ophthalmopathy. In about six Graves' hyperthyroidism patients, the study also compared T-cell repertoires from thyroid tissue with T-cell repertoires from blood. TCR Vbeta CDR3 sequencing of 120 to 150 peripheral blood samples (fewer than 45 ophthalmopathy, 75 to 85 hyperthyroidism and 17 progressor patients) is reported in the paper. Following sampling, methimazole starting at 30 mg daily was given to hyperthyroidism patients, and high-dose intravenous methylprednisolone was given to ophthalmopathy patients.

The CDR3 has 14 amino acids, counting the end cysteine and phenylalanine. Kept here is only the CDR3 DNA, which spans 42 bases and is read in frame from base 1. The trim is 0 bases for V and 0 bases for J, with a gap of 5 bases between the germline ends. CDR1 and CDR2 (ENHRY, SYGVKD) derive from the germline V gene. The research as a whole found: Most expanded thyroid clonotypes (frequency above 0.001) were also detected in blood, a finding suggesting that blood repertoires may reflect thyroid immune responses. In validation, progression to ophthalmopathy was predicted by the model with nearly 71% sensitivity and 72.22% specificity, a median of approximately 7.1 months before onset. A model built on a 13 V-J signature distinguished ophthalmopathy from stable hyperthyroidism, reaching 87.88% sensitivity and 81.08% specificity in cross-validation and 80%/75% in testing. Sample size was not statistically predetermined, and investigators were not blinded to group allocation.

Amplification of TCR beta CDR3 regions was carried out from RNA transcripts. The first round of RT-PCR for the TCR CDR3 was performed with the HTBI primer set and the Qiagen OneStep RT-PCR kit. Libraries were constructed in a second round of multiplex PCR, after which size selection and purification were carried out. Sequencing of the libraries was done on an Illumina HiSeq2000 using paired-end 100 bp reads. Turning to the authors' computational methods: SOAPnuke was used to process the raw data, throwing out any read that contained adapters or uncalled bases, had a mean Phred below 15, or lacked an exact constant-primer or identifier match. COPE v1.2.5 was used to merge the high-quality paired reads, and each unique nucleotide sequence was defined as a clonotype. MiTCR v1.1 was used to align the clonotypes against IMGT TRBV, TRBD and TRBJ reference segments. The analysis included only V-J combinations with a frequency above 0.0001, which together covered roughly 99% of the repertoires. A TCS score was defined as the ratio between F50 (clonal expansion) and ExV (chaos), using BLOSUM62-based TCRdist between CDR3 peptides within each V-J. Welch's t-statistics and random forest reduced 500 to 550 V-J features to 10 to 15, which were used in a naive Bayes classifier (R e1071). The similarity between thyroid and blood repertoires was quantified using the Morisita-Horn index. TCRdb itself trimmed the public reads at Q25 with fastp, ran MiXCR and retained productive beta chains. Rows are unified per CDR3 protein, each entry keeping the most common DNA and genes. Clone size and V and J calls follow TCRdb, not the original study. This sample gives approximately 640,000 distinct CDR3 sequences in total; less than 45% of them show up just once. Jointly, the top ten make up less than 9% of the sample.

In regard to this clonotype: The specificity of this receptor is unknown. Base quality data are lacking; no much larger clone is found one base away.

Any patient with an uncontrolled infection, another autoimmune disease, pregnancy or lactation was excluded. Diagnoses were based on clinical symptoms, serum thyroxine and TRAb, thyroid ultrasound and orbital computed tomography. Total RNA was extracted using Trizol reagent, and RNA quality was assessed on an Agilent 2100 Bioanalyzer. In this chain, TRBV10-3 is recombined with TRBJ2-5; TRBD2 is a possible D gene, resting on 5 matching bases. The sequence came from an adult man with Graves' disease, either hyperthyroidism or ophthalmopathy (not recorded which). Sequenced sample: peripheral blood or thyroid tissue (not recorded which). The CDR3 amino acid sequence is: CAISESTNQETQYF. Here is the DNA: TGTGCCATCAGTGAGTCGACTAACCAAGAGACCCAGTACTTC.